This T cell receptor beta chain emerged from a study of long-term antiretroviral therapy in people with HIV. With regard to this clone: Its matching antigen is unknown.

In germline, CDR1 is MNHNS, CDR2 SASEGT. This CDR3 spans 15 amino acids. Trimming pared 8 bases from V and 1 base from J, leaving 15 bases between. The assay, immunoSEQ v3.0, was run at survey level. Per-sample sequencing targets were roughly 40,000-50,000 T-cell genomes. Here immunoSEQ multiplex PCR was the method, and the copy in TCRdb shows in-frame clones only, minus some. The sample lists 34,000 or so clones, more than 75% occurring once. Study-level results: Whereas controls had wider CDR3 length ranges, HIV repertoires had narrower ones. Following ART, diversity rose but still fell short of transplant donor controls. Dominating the repertoire at all time points were the clones that expanded before ART.

The V gene is TRBV6-1, the J gene TRBJ2-4; D is unresolved. The material sequenced was unsorted PBMCs, taken just over 2.7 years before starting antiretroviral therapy. The clonotype originates from a woman in her twenties or thirties with HIV. CDR3 DNA sequence: TGTGCCAGCGCCGGTTCGCTCGGGGCCAAAAACATTCAGTACTTC. Its protein is CASAGSLGAKNIQYF.